This T cell receptor beta chain originates from a study of OX40 agonist ivuxolimab in advanced cancers. CDR3 length equals 14 residues. V was pared by 2 bases and J by 0 bases, with 8 bases between. Per germline, CDR1 SQVTM and CDR2 ANQGSEA. TCRdb's copy holds only in-frame clones and misses some; the assay was immunoSEQ multiplex PCR. The sample holds under 55,000 clones, 80% to 90% seen once. Specimen: CD4+ or CD8+ T cells sorted from blood, collected in a trial of the OX40 agonist ivuxolimab. The chain couples TRBV29-1 to TRBJ2-4, with D maybe TRBD1 (5 bases). The receptor was derived from an adult with an advanced solid tumor such as melanoma, head and neck, liver or kidney cancer. CDR3 DNA sequence: TGCAGCGTTGAACAGGGTCTAGCCAAAAACATTCAGTACTTC. It encodes CSVEQGLAKNIQYF.